This record looks at one TCR beta chain sequence and its context. A single record per CDR3 protein comes from TCRdb applying MiXCR to the 5' RACE reads. The table includes some 560,000 distinct CDR3 sequences, roughly a sixth detected once. The source of the sample is a study of T cells after yellow fever vaccination. V trimming: 7 bases; J trimming: 2 bases; junction bases outside the gene matches: 9. This CDR3 comprises 15 residues. The sequencing used PBMCs, collected about 5 days after the first yellow fever vaccination. The origin of this receptor is a young man who received the YFV17D yellow fever vaccine. This chain links TRBV12-3 or TRBV12-4 with TRBJ2-3, with 7 bases fitting TRBD1. The CDR3 region is CASNMDRTATDTQYF. The CDR3 DNA follows: TGTGCCAGCAATATGGACAGGACTGCCACAGATACGCAGTATTTT.